This T cell receptor beta chain was documented in a study of blood T cell repertoires in COVID-19. Study in general: Samples representing acute and convalescent COVID-19 were sourced from the United States, Italy and Spain. From T cells, B-cell-depleted T cells, or PBMCs came the material, which was cDNA or gDNA.

In the authors' methods: Estimated nucleated cell counts came from reference gene primer amplification. TCRdb's copy holds only in-frame clones and misses some; the assay was immunoSEQ multiplex PCR. V, J and clone size derive from that table, while D and trimming were established from the DNA sequence. The profile covers about 220,000 clones, with around 83% appearing a single time and 2.9% taken by the ten largest. The CDR3 has 15 amino acids. Germline CDR1 reads MNHEY; CDR2 reads SVGAGI. V shed 0 bases and J shed 2 bases, with 10 bases lying between them. The TCR comes from a man in his forties or fifties who had recovered from COVID-19. The chain links TRBV6-5 to TRBJ2-5, with D possibly being TRBD2 (5 bases). The source material was peripheral blood. CDR3 sequence (DNA): TGTGCCAGCAGTTACTCGAGGGTGCCGCAAGAGACCCAGTACTTC. It translates to CASSYSRVPQETQYF.